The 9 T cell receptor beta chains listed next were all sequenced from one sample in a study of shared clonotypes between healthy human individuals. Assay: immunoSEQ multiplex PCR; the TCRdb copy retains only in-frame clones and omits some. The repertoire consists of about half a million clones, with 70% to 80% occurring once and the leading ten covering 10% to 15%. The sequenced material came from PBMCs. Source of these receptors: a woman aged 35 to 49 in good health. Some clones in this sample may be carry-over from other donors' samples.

CDR3 sequence (DNA): TGTGCCAGCAGTTCCGTCGGACAGGCGGCACAAGAGACCCAGTACTTC. Amino acid sequence: CASSSVGQAAQETQYF. The chain recombines TRBV28 with TRBJ2-5, with 7 bases matching TRBD1. Germline V CDR1 and CDR2: MDHEN, SYDVKM. There are 16 residues in the CDR3. Trimming at V came to 4 bases and at J to 2 bases, leaving 10 bases not matched to a gene. Full variable domain (remainder filled in from reference TRBV28 and TRBJ2-5): DVKVTQSSRYLVKRTGEKVFLECVQDMDHENMFWYRQDPGLGLRLIYFSYDVKMKEKGDIPEGYSVSREKKERFSLILESASTNQTSMYLCASSSVGQAAQETQYFGPGTRLLVL.

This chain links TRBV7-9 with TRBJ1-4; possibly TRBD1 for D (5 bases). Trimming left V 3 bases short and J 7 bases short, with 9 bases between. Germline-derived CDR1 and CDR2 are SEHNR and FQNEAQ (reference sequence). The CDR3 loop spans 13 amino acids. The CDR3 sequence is CASSFAGPEKLFF. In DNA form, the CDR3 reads TGTGCCAGCAGCTTTGCAGGGCCTGAAAAACTGTTTTTT.

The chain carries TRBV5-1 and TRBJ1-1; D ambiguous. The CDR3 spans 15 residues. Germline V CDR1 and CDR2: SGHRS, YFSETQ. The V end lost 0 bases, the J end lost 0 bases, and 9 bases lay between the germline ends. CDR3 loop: CASSLEPGVNTEAFF. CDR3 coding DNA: TGCGCCAGCAGCTTGGAGCCGGGAGTGAACACTGAAGCTTTCTTT.

In nucleotides, the CDR3 is TGTGCCAGCAGCTTGTTGGGAAACACTGAAGCTTTCTTT. Translation gives CASSLLGNTEAFF. This chain uses TRBV2 with TRBJ1-1; D gene unclear. The CDR3 length is 13 residues. Trimming cost V 6 bases and J 2 bases, with 10 bases left between them. Germline V gene sequence: CDR1 SNHLY, CDR2 FYNNEI. The variable domain in full, with the rest retrieved from reference TRBV2 and TRBJ1-1, is EPEVTQTPSHQVTQMGQEVILRCVPISNHLYFYWYRQILGQKVEFLVSFYNNEISEKSEIFDDQFSVERPDGSNFTLKIRSTKLEDSAMYFCASSLLGNTEAFFGQGTRLTVV.

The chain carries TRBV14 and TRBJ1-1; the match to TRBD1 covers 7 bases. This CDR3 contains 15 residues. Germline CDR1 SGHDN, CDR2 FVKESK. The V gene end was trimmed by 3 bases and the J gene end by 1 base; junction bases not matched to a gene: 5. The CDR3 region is CASSQNRQGNTEAFF. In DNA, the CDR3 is TGTGCCAGCAGCCAGAATCGACAGGGGAACACTGAAGCTTTCTTT.

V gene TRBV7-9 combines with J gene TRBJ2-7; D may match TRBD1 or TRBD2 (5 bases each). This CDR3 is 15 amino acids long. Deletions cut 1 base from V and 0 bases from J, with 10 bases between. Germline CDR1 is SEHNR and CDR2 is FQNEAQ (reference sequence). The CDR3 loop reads CASSLGWGSSYEQYF. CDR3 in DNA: TGTGCCAGCAGCTTAGGGTGGGGGAGCTCCTACGAGCAGTACTTC.

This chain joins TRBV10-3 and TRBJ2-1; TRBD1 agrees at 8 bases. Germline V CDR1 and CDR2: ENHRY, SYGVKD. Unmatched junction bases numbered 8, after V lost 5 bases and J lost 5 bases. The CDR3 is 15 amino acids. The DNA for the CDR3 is TGTGCCATCAGTCCGCAGGACAGGGTAGACAATGAGCAGTTCTTC. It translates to CAISPQDRVDNEQFF.

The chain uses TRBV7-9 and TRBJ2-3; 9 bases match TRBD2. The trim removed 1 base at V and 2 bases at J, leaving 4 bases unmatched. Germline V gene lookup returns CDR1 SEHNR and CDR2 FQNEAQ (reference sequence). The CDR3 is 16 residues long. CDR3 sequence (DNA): TGTGCCAGCAGCTTAGTACGACTAGCGGCCACAGATACGCAGTATTTT. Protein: CASSLVRLAATDTQYF.

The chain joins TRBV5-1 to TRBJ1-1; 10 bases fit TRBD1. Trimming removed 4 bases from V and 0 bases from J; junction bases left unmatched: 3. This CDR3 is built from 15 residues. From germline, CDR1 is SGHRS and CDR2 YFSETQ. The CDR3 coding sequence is TGCGCCAGCAGCAGGGACAGGGGAATGAACACTGAAGCTTTCTTT. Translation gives CASSRDRGMNTEAFF.